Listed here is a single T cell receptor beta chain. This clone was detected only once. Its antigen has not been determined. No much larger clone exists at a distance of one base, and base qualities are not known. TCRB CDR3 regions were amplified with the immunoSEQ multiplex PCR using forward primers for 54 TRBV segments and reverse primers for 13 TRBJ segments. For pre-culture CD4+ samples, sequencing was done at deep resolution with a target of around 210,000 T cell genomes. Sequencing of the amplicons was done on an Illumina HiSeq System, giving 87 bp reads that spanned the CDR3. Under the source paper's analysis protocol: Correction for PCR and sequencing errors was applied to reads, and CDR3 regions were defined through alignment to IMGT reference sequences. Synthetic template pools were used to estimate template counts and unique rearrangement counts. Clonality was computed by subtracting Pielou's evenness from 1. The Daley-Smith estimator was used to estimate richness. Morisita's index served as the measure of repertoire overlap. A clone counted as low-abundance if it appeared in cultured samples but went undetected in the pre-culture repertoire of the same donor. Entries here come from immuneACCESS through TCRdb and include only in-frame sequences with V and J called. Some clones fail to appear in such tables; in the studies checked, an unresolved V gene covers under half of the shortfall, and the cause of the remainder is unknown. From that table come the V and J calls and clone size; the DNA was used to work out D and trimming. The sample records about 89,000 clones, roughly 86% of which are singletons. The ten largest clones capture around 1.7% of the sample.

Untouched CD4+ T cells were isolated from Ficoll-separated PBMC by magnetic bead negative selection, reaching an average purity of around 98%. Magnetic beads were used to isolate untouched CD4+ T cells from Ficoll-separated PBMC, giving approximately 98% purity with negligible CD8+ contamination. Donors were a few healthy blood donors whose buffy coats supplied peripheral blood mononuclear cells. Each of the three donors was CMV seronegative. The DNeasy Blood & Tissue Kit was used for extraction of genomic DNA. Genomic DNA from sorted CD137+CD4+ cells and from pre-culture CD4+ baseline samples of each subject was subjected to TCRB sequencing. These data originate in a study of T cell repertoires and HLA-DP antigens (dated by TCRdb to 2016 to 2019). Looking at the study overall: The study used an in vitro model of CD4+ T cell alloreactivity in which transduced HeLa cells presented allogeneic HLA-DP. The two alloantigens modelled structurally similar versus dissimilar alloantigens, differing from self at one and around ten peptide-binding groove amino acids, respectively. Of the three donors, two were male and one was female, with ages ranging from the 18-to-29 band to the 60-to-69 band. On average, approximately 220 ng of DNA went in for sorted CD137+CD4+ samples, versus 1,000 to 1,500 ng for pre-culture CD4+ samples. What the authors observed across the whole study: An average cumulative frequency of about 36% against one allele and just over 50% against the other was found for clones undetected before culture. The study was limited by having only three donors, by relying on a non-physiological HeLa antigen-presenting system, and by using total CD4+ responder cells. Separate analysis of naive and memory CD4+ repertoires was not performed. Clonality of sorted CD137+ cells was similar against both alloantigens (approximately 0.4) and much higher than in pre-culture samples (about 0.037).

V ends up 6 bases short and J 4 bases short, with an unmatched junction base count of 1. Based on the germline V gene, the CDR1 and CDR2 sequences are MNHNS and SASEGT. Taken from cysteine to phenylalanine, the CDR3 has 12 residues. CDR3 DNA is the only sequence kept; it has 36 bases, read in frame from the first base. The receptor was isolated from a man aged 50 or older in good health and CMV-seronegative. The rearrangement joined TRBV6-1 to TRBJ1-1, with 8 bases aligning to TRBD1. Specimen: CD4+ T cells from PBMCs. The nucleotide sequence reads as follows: TGTGCCAGCAGACAGGGGGGCACTGAAGCTTTCTTT. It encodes CASRQGGTEAFF.